Below are 4 T cell receptor beta chains sequenced from a single sample in a study of response to subunit inactivated influenza vaccine. TCRdb reanalysed the RT-PCR reads using MiXCR and keeps one entry per CDR3 protein. This table holds 450,000 to 700,000 distinct CDR3 sequences, around 15% found once. Sequencing used PBMCs from blood, obtained 11 to 12 days after vaccination. These receptors were collected from a man aged 50 to 59 who received an inactivated influenza vaccine.

This chain links TRBV21-1 with TRBJ1-6; no DNA check was done on the table's D call, TRBD1. TRBV21-1 is tagged as a pseudogene. The CDR3 is 15 amino acids. CDR3 bases: TGTGCCAGCAGCAAGGGGACAGGCGGCAATTCACCCCTCCACTTT. This sequence encodes CASSKGTGGNSPLHF.

This clonotype was seen many times. The chain has TRBV6-2 or TRBV6-3 and TRBJ1-5, with no clear D. This CDR3 region has 14 residues. Germline values: CDR1 MNHEY, CDR2 SVGEGT. V shed 7 bases and J shed 5 bases, with 15 bases lying between them. This chain's CDR3 is CASNRRQSHQPQHF. The CDR3 DNA reads TGTGCCAGCAATCGGAGGCAGTCCCATCAGCCCCAGCATTTT.

Details on this clonotype: Possible read error: a much larger clone is one base away. J is TRBJ2-1 and V is TRBV11-2, with 11 nucleotides matching TRBD2. The V gene's germline CDR1 is SGHAT and CDR2 FQNNGV. CDR3 length equals 14 residues. The V gene end was trimmed by 5 bases and the J gene end by 9 bases; junction bases not matched to a gene: 6. CDR3 sequence: CASSLTSGNTEQFF. The DNA for the CDR3 is TGTGCCAGCAGCCTGACTAGCGGGAACACTGAGCAGTTCTTC.

This clonotype appeared a few times. This chain uses TRBV10-3 with TRBJ2-2; no firm D call. The CDR3 loop spans 15 amino acids. Germline lookup yields CDR1 ENHRY and CDR2 SYGVKD. With 9 bases removed from V and 2 bases from J, the gap between germline ends came to 16 bases. CDR3 sequence (DNA): TGTGCCATAAAAGGGTCCGCCTCCAACACCGGGGAGCTGTTTTTT. This codes for CAIKGSASNTGELFF.